Below are 30 T cell receptor beta chains sequenced from a single sample in a study of T cell responses to AZD1222 COVID-19 vaccine. Some clones are missing from TCRdb's copy, which holds only in-frame ones; the method was immunoSEQ multiplex PCR. The table includes 100,000 to 150,000 clones, about nine tenths detected once. The sequenced sample was peripheral blood, obtained on day 0 of AZD1222 vaccination. These receptors all come from an adult in good health.

The V call is TRBV6-5, the J call TRBJ1-1, with a weak D call TRBD1 (5 bases). From germline, CDR1 is MNHEY and CDR2 SVGAGI. The CDR3 loop spans 12 amino acids. Trimming removed 5 bases at V and 11 bases at J, with 15 bases between. CDR3 in amino acids: CASSPAGSDAFF. DNA for the CDR3: TGTGCCAGCAGTCCAGCAGGGTCGGATGCTTTCTTT.

The CDR3 protein is CASSQGLAGGPYEQYF. CDR3 coding DNA: TGCGCCAGCAGCCAGGGACTAGCGGGAGGGCCCTACGAGCAGTACTTC. The chain is built from TRBV5-1 and TRBJ2-7; 16 positions match TRBD2. V dropped 4 bases and J dropped 2; count of bases not matched to a gene: 3. CDR3 length: 16 amino acids. CDR1 SGHRS and CDR2 YFSETQ come from the germline V gene.

This rearrangement joins TRBV5-4 to TRBJ1-2; D call uncertain. The V gene lost 4 bases and the J gene lost 5 bases, with 15 bases spanning the gap. CDR3 length equals 14 residues. CDR1 and CDR2 from the germline V gene are SGHNT and YYREEE (reference sequence). The CDR3 region has the DNA TGTGCCAGCAGCCCCCCGCGGGGAGGGTATGGCTACACCTTC. As protein: CASSPPRGGYGYTF.

In its sample, this clone was seen once. This sequence joins TRBV3-1 (or the pseudogene TRBV3-2) and TRBJ2-2; D is unclear. There are 17 residues in the CDR3. Germline-derived CDR1 and CDR2 are LGHDT and YNNKEL (reference sequence). V shed 0 bases and J shed 7 bases, with 18 bases lying between them. The CDR3 DNA sequence: TGTGCCAGCAGCCAAGATCTGTCCAAAGCTGGGGACGGGGAGCTGTTTTTT. This encodes CASSQDLSKAGDGELFF.

This chain joins TRBV19 and TRBJ2-5; D tentatively fits TRBD1 or TRBD2 (6 bases each). V lost 7 bases to trimming and J lost 5 bases, with 14 bases between them. Germline V gene lookup returns CDR1 LNHDA and CDR2 SQIVND (reference sequence). The CDR3 has 13 amino acids. The DNA of the CDR3 is TGTGCCAGTACCAGAGGAGGGGGTGAGACCCAGTACTTC. Amino acids: CASTRGGGETQYF.

This clone has only a few counts. The chain joins TRBV29-1 to TRBJ2-7; TRBD1 matches 7 bases. CDR3 size: 16 residues. Germline CDR1 is SQVTM and CDR2 is ANQGSEA. Losses at the gene ends were 2 bases for V and 0 bases for J; bases not matched to a gene: 10. CDR3 DNA: TGCAGCGTTGAACTACAGGGGTCCCCGAGCTCCTACGAGCAGTACTTC. This sequence encodes CSVELQGSPSSYEQYF.

J is TRBJ1-2 and V is TRBV4-1; TRBD1 might be the D (5 bases). The germline CDR1 and CDR2 sequences are MGHRA and YSYEKL. CDR3 size: 14 residues. V was clipped by 4 bases and J by 4 bases, with 13 bases between them. In DNA, the CDR3 is TGCGCCAGCAGCCCTCCGGGGCGGATCTATGGCTACACCTTC. Amino acids: CASSPPGRIYGYTF.

The rearrangement links TRBV3-1 (or the pseudogene TRBV3-2) to TRBJ1-2; 7 bases line up with TRBD1. The CDR3 has 15 amino acids. Trimming removed 4 bases from V and 1 base from J; junction bases left unmatched: 6. CDR1 and CDR2 from the germline V gene are LGHDT and YNNKEL (reference sequence). CDR3 nucleotides: TGTGCCAGCAGCCTTCCGGGGACAGATAACTATGGCTACACCTTC. Translated: CASSLPGTDNYGYTF.

This sequence joins TRBV19 and TRBJ1-1, with unresolved D. V was trimmed by 5 bases and J by 5 bases, leaving 9 bases between them. CDR1 is LNHDA and CDR2 is SQIVND in the germline V gene (reference sequence). The CDR3 loop spans 12 amino acids. The CDR3 reads CASSYWQTEAFF. CDR3 coding DNA: TGTGCCAGTAGTTATTGGCAAACTGAAGCTTTCTTT.

The V call is TRBV6-5, the J call TRBJ1-3; 8 nucleotides agree with TRBD1. The CDR3 sequence is 14 residues long. The ends lost 8 bases at V and 1 base at J; junction bases unmatched: 4. Germline CDR1 and CDR2: MNHEY and SVGAGI. CDR3 in DNA: TGTGCCAGCCACCGGGACAGGTCTGGAAACACCATATATTTT. Its protein is CASHRDRSGNTIYF.

This chain links TRBV2 with TRBJ1-4; D is ambiguous. The V end lost 10 bases, the J end lost 6 bases, and 18 bases lay between the germline ends. The CDR3 runs 14 residues. The germline V gene has CDR1 SNHLY and CDR2 FYNNEI. In DNA form, the CDR3 reads TGTGCCACCTTGGGAGCTCCTAACGATGAAAAACTGTTTTTT. Amino acids: CATLGAPNDEKLFF.

The CDR3 protein is CASSYTGGTEAFF. DNA for the CDR3: TGTGCCAGCAGCTACACTGGCGGCACTGAAGCTTTCTTT. The J gene is TRBJ1-1, the V gene TRBV6-5; D not resolved. Trimming pared 6 bases from V and 4 bases from J, leaving 12 bases between. The CDR3 contains 13 residues. Germline V gene lookup returns CDR1 MNHEY and CDR2 SVGAGI.

V usage is TRBV24-1 and J usage is TRBJ2-1; tentative D call: TRBD2 (5 bases). From germline, CDR1 is KGHDR and CDR2 SFDVKD. The CDR3 spans 13 residues. Trimming removed 4 bases from V and 4 bases from J, with 7 bases in between. CDR3 nucleotides: TGTGCCACCAGTGAGAGCGGTTACAATGAGCAGTTCTTC. It yields the protein CATSESGYNEQFF.

J is TRBJ1-2 and V is TRBV5-1; D remains unclear. The V gene's germline CDR1 is SGHRS and CDR2 YFSETQ. Deletions cut 0 bases from V and 2 bases from J, with 8 bases between. The length of the CDR3 is 14 residues. The CDR3 region is CASSLAVDNYGYTF. The CDR3 coding sequence is TGCGCCAGCAGCTTGGCGGTAGACAACTATGGCTACACCTTC.

V usage is TRBV7-9 and J usage is TRBJ2-1, with D possibly being TRBD1 (5 bases). Trimming shortened V by 4 bases and J by 9 bases, and 13 bases separated the two germline ends. There are 13 residues in the CDR3. In germline, CDR1 is SEHNR, CDR2 FQNEAQ (reference sequence). CDR3 sequence reads: CASSSTGLVEQFF. The CDR3 DNA reads TGTGCCAGCAGCTCTACAGGTCTAGTTGAGCAGTTCTTC.

The V gene is TRBV30, the J gene TRBJ1-2; TRBD1 agrees at 9 bases. Per germline, CDR1 GTSNPN and CDR2 SVGIG (reference sequence). The CDR3 is 15 residues long. The J segment lost 6 bases and the V segment lost 3 bases, leaving 11 bases of the junction unmatched. In DNA form, the CDR3 reads TGTGCCTGGAGGGGGGTCACAGGGGGCGCAGATGGCTACACCTTC. Translation: CAWRGVTGGADGYTF.

This clone appeared once. The V gene is TRBV7-2, the J gene TRBJ2-5; tentatively, D is TRBD2 (6 bases). The CDR3 spans 16 residues. In germline, CDR1 is SGHTA, CDR2 FQGNSA. Trimming took 5 bases from V and 5 from J, leaving 21 bases between them. This CDR3 is CASSPAAGSVSETQYF. CDR3 coding DNA: TGTGCCAGCAGCCCGGCGGCCGGGAGCGTTAGCGAGACCCAGTACTTC.

This clone has a single count. The chain uses TRBV2 and TRBJ1-5; D may be TRBD1 (5 bases). Germline V gene sequence: CDR1 SNHLY, CDR2 FYNNEI. V gave up 2 bases and J gave up 1 base, with 9 bases separating them. The CDR3 sequence is 15 residues long. The CDR3 DNA reads as TGTGCCAGCAGTGAATTTCGGGGGAGCAATCAGCCCCAGCATTTT. As protein: CASSEFRGSNQPQHF.

This rearrangement joins TRBV3-1 (or the pseudogene TRBV3-2) to TRBJ2-7; 10 nucleotides line up with TRBD1. The trim removed 0 bases at V and 2 bases at J, leaving 4 bases unmatched. The CDR3 extends over 16 amino acids. Germline assignment: CDR1 LGHDT and CDR2 YNNKEL (reference sequence). CDR3 DNA sequence: TGTGCCAGCAGCCAAGATATGGGACAGGGGACCTACGAGCAGTACTTC. Residues: CASSQDMGQGTYEQYF.

Concerning this clone itself: In the same sample, other DNA sequences code for this CDR3. The rearrangement links TRBV28 to TRBJ2-7, with 7 bases fitting TRBD2. The CDR3 is 14 residues long. J lost 0 bases, V lost 3 bases, and 2 bases had no gene match. Germline V lookup: CDR1 MDHEN, CDR2 SYDVKM. In DNA, the CDR3 is TGTGCCAGCAGTTTGGGGGGGAGCTCCTACGAGCAGTACTTC. Translating gives CASSLGGSSYEQYF.

The chain recombines TRBV2 with TRBJ2-1, with D perhaps matching TRBD2 (6 bases). V was shortened by 8 bases and J by 1 base, with 15 bases between the two germline ends. CDR1 and CDR2 from the germline V gene are SNHLY and FYNNEI. The CDR3 runs to 15 residues. This chain's CDR3 is CASPTGTLSYNEQFF. The CDR3 bases are TGTGCCAGCCCTACCGGGACTTTATCCTACAATGAGCAGTTCTTC.

The chain links TRBV5-1 to TRBJ1-4; 8 bases fit TRBD1. V lost 4 bases to trimming and J lost 3 bases; unmatched junction nucleotides: 5. The CDR3 sequence is 15 residues long. Germline CDR1 is SGHRS and CDR2 is YFSETQ. The CDR3 DNA follows: TGCGCCAGCAGCGCCCAGGGGGCGTCTAATGAAAAACTGTTTTTT. It codes for CASSAQGASNEKLFF.

This sequence joins TRBV2 and TRBJ1-1; D is uncertain. The germline gives CDR1 SNHLY, CDR2 FYNNEI. This CDR3 region has 17 residues. Trimming pared 1 base from V and 0 bases from J, leaving 15 bases between. CDR3 protein: CASSEVGGRPLNTEAFF. Here the CDR3 DNA reads TGTGCCAGCAGTGAAGTTGGTGGCAGACCCTTGAACACTGAAGCTTTCTTT.

In this sample, this clone turned up once. V is TRBV3-1 (or the pseudogene TRBV3-2) and J is TRBJ1-5; perhaps TRBD1 as D (6 bases). CDR1 and CDR2 from the germline V gene are LGHDT and YNNKEL (reference sequence). The CDR3 is 19 amino acids. V was clipped by 0 bases and J by 4 bases, with 22 bases between them. CDR3 residues: CASSQEGLGQSYRNQPQHF. The DNA of the CDR3 is TGTGCCAGCAGCCAAGAAGGATTAGGACAGTCCTATCGAAATCAGCCCCAGCATTTT.

The chain recombines TRBV5-5 with TRBJ1-6; 8 bases match TRBD1. In germline, CDR1 is SGHKS, CDR2 YYEKEE (reference sequence). The junction had 6 bases not matched to a gene; V was cut back by 6 bases and J by 7 bases. CDR3 length: 14 amino acids. The DNA of the CDR3 is TGTGCCAGCATCAGGGGGCAGAGCAATTCACCCCTCCACTTT. Its translation: CASIRGQSNSPLHF.

This clone has just a few counts. This chain links TRBV6-5 with TRBJ2-7, with 7 positions matching TRBD1. CDR1 and CDR2 (germline): MNHEY, SVGAGI. V lost 4 bases and J lost 7; bases outside the gene matches: 7. The CDR3 consists of 13 residues. CDR3 residues: CASSWTGSREQYF. The CDR3 region has the DNA TGTGCCAGCAGTTGGACAGGCTCTAGGGAGCAGTACTTC.

The chain is built from TRBV27 and TRBJ1-1; D not resolved. The CDR3 has 14 amino acids. Deletions cut 4 bases from V and 2 bases from J, with 11 bases between. The germline CDR1 and CDR2 sequences are MNHEY and SMNVEV (reference sequence). The CDR3 sequence: CASSSGAENTEAFF. The CDR3 nucleotides read TGTGCCAGCAGTTCCGGTGCAGAAAACACTGAAGCTTTCTTT.

The gene calls are TRBV6-5 and TRBJ1-1, with D uncertain. CDR1 is MNHEY, CDR2 SVGAGI, per germline. V was clipped by 6 bases and J by 6 bases, with 11 bases between them. This CDR3 is built from 12 residues. DNA of the CDR3: TGTGCCAGCAGGGAGGATGTGGCTGAAGCTTTCTTT. Its translation: CASREDVAEAFF.

V usage is TRBV25-1 and J usage is TRBJ2-7, with D uncertain. CDR1 is MGHDK and CDR2 is SYGVNS in the germline V gene. Trimming took 5 bases from V and 0 from J, leaving 11 bases between them. The CDR3 extends over 14 amino acids. The CDR3 region has the DNA TGTGCCAGCAGTTCGCAAGACGTCTCCTACGAGCAGTACTTC. Residues: CASSSQDVSYEQYF.

The chain has TRBV29-1 and TRBJ2-5; perhaps TRBD1 as D (6 bases). CDR3 length equals 16 residues. Germline loops: CDR1 SQVTM, CDR2 ANQGSEA. V was clipped by 6 bases and J by 5 bases, with 25 bases between them. In nucleotides, the CDR3 is TGCAGCGTGCGAGAAGAGACAGGCCTGCCCTTGGAGACCCAGTACTTC. Translation: CSVREETGLPLETQYF.